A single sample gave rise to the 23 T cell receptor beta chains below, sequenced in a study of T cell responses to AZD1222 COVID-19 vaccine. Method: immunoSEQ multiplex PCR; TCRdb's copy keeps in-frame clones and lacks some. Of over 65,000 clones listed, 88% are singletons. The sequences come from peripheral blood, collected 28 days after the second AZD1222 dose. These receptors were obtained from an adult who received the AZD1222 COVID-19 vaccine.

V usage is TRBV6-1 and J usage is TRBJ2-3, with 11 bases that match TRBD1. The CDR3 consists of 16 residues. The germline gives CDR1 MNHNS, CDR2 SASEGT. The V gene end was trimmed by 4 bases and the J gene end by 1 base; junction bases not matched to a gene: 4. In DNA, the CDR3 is TGTGCCAGCAGTGCGGACAGGGGGCGAGGCACAGATACGCAGTATTTT. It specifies CASSADRGRGTDTQYF.

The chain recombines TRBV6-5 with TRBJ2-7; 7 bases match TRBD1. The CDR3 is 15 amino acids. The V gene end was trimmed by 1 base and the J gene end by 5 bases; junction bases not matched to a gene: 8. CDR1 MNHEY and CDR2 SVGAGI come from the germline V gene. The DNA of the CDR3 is TGTGCCAGCAGTTACTTTTTCGACAGGGACCACGAGCAGTACTTC. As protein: CASSYFFDRDHEQYF.

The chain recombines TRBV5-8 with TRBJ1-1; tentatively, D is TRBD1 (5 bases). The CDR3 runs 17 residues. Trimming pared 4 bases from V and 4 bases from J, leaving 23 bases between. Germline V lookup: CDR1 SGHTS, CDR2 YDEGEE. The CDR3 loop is CASSPRYIAGRGTEAFF. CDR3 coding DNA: TGTGCCAGCAGCCCTCGATACATTGCAGGGAGGGGCACTGAAGCTTTCTTT.

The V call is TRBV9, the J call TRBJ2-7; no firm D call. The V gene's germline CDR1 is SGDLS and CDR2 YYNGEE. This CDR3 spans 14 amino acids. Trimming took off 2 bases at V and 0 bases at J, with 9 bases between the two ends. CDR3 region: CASSVGAVSYEQYF. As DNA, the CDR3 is TGTGCCAGCAGCGTCGGAGCCGTCTCCTACGAGCAGTACTTC. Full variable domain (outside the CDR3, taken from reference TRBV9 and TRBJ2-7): DSGVTQTPKHLITATGQRVTLRCSPRSGDLSVYWYQQSLDQGLQFLIQYYNGEERAKGNILERFSAQQFPDLHSELNLSSLELGDSALYFCASSVGAVSYEQYFGPGTRLTVT.

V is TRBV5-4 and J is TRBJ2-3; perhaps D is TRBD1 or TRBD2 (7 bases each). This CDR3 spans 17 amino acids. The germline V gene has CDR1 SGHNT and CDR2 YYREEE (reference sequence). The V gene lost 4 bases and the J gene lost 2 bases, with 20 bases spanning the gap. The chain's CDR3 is CASSPLLAEGATDTQYF. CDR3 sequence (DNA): TGTGCCAGCAGCCCACTGCTAGCGGAGGGGGCCACAGATACGCAGTATTTT.

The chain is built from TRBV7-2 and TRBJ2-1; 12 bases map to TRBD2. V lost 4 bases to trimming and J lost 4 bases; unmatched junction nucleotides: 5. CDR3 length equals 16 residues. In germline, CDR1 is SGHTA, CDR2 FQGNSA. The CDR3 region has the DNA TGTGCCAGCAGCTCGACTAGCGGGAGATTGTACAATGAGCAGTTCTTC. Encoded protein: CASSSTSGRLYNEQFF.

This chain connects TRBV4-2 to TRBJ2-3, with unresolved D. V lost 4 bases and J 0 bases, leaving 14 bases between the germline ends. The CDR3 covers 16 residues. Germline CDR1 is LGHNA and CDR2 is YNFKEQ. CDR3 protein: CASSPYSRTSTDTQYF. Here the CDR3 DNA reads TGTGCCAGCAGCCCTTATAGCAGAACTAGCACAGATACGCAGTATTTT.

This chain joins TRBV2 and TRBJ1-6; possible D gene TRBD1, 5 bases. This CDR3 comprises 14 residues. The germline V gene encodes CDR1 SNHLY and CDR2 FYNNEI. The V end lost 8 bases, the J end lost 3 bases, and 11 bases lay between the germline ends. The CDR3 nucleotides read TGTGCCAGCCGGAGAGACAGCTATAATTCACCCCTCCACTTT. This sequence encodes CASRRDSYNSPLHF.

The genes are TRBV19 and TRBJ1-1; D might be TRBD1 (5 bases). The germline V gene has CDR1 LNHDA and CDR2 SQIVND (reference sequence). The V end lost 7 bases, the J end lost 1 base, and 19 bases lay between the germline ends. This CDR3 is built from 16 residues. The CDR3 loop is CASNDRYGGKNTEAFF. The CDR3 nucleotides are TGTGCCAGTAATGACCGATACGGGGGGAAGAACACTGAAGCTTTCTTT.

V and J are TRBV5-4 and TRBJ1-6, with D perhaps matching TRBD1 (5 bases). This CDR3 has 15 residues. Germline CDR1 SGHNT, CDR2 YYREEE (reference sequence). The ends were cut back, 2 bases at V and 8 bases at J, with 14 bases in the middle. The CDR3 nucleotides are TGTGCCAGCAGCTTCCAGGGACCGTCATATTCACCCCTCCACTTT. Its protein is CASSFQGPSYSPLHF.

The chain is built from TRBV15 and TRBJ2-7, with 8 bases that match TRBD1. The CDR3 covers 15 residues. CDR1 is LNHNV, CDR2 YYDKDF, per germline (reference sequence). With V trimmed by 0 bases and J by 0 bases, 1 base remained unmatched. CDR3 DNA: TGTGCCACCAGCAGAGAACAGGGGGGCTCCTACGAGCAGTACTTC. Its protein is CATSREQGGSYEQYF.

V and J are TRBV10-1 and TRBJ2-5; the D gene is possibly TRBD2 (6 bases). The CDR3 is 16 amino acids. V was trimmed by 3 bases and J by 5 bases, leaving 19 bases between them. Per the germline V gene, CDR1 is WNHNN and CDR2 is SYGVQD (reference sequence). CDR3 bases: TGCGCCAGCAGTGATGGGGCGGGAACGGGGTCTGAGACCCAGTACTTC. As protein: CASSDGAGTGSETQYF.

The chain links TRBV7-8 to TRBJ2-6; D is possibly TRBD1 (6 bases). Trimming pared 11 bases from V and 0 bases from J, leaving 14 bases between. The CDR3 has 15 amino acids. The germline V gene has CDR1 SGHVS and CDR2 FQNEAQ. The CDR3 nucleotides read TGTGCCCTTGACAGGACGACCTCTGGGGCCAACGTCCTGACTTTC. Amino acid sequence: CALDRTTSGANVLTF.

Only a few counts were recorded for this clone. The CDR3 nucleotides read TGTGCCAGCAGCTTAGGGAGAAGGGACACCGGGGAGCTGTTTTTT. Translating it yields CASSLGRRDTGELFF. The chain links TRBV11-2 to TRBJ2-2; no reliable D call. This CDR3 has 15 amino acids. V shed 1 base and J shed 3 bases, with 9 bases lying between them. Germline CDR1 reads SGHAT; CDR2 reads FQNNGV.

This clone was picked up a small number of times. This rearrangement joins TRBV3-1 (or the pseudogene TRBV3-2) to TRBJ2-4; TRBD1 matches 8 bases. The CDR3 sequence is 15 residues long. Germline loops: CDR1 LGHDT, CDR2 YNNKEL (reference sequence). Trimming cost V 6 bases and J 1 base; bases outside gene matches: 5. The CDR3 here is CASRAGGAAKNIQYF. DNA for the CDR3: TGTGCCAGCAGGGCAGGGGGCGCCGCCAAAAACATTCAGTACTTC.

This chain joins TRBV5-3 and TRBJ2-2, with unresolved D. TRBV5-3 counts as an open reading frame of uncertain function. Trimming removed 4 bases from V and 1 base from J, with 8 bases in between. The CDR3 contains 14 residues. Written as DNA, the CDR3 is TGTGCCAGAAGCAGGCCCTGGAACACCGGGGAGCTGTTTTTT. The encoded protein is CARSRPWNTGELFF.

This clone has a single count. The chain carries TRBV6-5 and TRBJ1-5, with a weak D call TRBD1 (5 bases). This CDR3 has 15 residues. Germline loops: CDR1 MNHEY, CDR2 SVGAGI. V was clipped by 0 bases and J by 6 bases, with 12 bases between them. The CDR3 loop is CASSYSRDRAQPQHF. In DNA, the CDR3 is TGTGCCAGCAGTTACTCAAGGGACCGGGCTCAGCCCCAGCATTTT.

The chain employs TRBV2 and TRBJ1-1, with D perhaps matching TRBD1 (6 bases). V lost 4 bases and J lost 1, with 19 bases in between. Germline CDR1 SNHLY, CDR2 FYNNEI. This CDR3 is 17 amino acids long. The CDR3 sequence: CASSVPKTGNWNTEAFF. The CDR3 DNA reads TGTGCCAGCAGTGTACCGAAAACAGGGAATTGGAACACTGAAGCTTTCTTT.

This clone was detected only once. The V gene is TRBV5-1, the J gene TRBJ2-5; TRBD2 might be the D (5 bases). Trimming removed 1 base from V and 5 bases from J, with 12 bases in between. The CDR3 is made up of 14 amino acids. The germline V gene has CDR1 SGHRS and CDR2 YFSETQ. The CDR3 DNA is TGCGCCAGCAGCTTGATTTTCCGGACTGAGACCCAGTACTTC. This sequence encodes CASSLIFRTETQYF.

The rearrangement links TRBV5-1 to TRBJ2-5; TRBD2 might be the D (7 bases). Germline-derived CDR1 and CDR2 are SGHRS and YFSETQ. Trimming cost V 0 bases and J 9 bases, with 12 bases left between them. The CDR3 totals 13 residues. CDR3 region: CASSLGGGAAQYF. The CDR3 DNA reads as TGCGCCAGCAGCTTGGGGGGGGGCGCAGCCCAGTACTTC.

The chain's CDR3 is CASSKTGLWIAQYF. The CDR3 nucleotides are TGTGCCAGCAGTAAGACAGGTCTTTGGATCGCGCAGTATTTT. The chain employs TRBV25-1 and TRBJ2-3; the D gene is possibly TRBD1 (6 bases). V lost 5 bases, J lost 10 bases, and 19 bases lay in between. The V gene's germline CDR1 is MGHDK and CDR2 SYGVNS. The CDR3 totals 14 residues.

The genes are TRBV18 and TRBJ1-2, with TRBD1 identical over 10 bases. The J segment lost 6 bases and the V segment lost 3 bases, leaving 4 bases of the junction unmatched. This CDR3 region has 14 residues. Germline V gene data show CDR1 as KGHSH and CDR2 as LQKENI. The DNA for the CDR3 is TGTGCCAGCTCACCGGGACAGGGGTTTGATGGCTACACCTTC. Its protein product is CASSPGQGFDGYTF.

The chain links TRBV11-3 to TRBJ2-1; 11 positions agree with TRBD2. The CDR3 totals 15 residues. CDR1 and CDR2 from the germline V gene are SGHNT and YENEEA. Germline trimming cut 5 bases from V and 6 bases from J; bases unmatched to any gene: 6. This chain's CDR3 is CASSALAGGFNEQFF. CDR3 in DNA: TGTGCCAGCAGCGCTCTAGCGGGAGGTTTCAATGAGCAGTTCTTC.